Below are 20 T cell receptor beta chains sequenced from a single sample in a study of radiotherapy plus CTLA-4 blockade in lung cancer. Assay: immunoSEQ multiplex PCR; the TCRdb copy retains only in-frame clones and omits some. The sample lists some 66,000 clones, around four fifths occurring once. This material consisted of peripheral blood, taken from a patient treated with radiotherapy plus ipilimumab. The receptor source for this set is a human donor with non-small cell lung cancer who had a partial response to radiotherapy plus ipilimumab.

This rearrangement joins TRBV29-1 to TRBJ2-1, with D unresolved. V shed 5 bases and J shed 6 bases, with 11 bases lying between them. CDR3 length: 12 residues. Germline V gives CDR1 SQVTM, CDR2 ANQGSEA. The CDR3 spells CSVSVRSNEQFF. CDR3 coding DNA: TGCAGCGTTTCGGTTCGAAGCAATGAGCAGTTCTTC.

This clone was seen just once. The chain couples TRBV11-3 to TRBJ2-7, with TRBD1 as a possible D gene (6 bases). With 1 base removed from V and 5 bases from J, the gap between germline ends came to 15 bases. This CDR3 comprises 15 residues. Germline CDR1 is SGHNT and CDR2 is YENEEA. CDR3 region: CASSLGGRRPNEQYF. In DNA form, the CDR3 reads TGTGCCAGCAGCTTAGGGGGGCGCAGGCCCAACGAGCAGTACTTC. Full variable domain (rest looked up from reference TRBV11-3 and TRBJ2-7): EAGVVQSPRYKIIEKKQPVAFWCNPISGHNTLYWYLQNLGQGPELLIRYENEEAVDDSQLPKDRFSAERLKGVDSTLKIQPAELGDSAVYLCASSLGGRRPNEQYFGPGTRLTVT.

The chain has TRBV19 and TRBJ1-2; unclear D gene. Deletions cut 3 bases from V and 0 bases from J, with 8 bases between. Germline CDR1 is LNHDA and CDR2 is SQIVND (reference sequence). The CDR3 covers 14 residues. Here the CDR3 reads CASSILGPNYGYTF. The DNA for the CDR3 is TGTGCCAGTAGTATCCTAGGCCCTAACTATGGCTACACCTTC.

This chain connects TRBV7-2 to TRBJ2-7; 8 positions agree with TRBD1. Germline V lookup: CDR1 SGHTA, CDR2 FQGNSA. With V trimmed by 7 bases and J by 2 bases, 10 bases remained unmatched. The CDR3 runs 15 residues. The CDR3 DNA follows: TGTGCCAGCACCCCCATGGGGACAGGCACCTACGAGCAGTACTTC. It encodes CASTPMGTGTYEQYF. The whole variable domain, remainder taken from reference TRBV7-2 and TRBJ2-7, is GAGVSQSPSNKVTEKGKDVELRCDPISGHTALYWYRQSLGQGLEFLIYFQGNSAPDKSGLPSDRFSAERTGGSVSTLTIQRTQQEDSAVYLCASTPMGTGTYEQYFGPGTRLTVT.

This clone is a singleton in its sample. The chain carries TRBV5-1 and TRBJ2-7, with 11 bases identical to TRBD2. V lost 4 bases and J lost 0; bases outside the gene matches: 3. CDR1 and CDR2 from the germline V gene are SGHRS and YFSETQ. The CDR3 loop spans 15 amino acids. Here the CDR3 reads CASSPTSGVSYEQYF. CDR3 in DNA: TGCGCCAGCAGCCCGACTAGCGGGGTCTCCTACGAGCAGTACTTC.

V and J are TRBV7-3 and TRBJ2-1; TRBD2 matches at 7 bases. CDR1 and CDR2 from the germline V gene are SGHTA and FQGTGA. Trimming took 5 bases from V and 10 from J; bases not matched to a gene: 5. The CDR3 runs 12 residues. CDR3 region: CASSPYGGEQFF. The CDR3 DNA follows: TGTGCCAGCAGCCCATACGGGGGGGAGCAGTTCTTC.

A single count supports this clone. J is TRBJ2-7 and V is TRBV19; TRBD1 matches at 7 bases. Per germline, CDR1 LNHDA and CDR2 SQIVND (reference sequence). V dropped 5 bases and J dropped 0; count of bases not matched to a gene: 4. This CDR3 is built from 14 residues. The CDR3 here is CASSAWDSSYEQYF. The CDR3 DNA reads as TGTGCCAGTAGTGCCTGGGACAGCTCCTACGAGCAGTACTTC. Supplemented by reference TRBV19 and TRBJ2-7, the full variable domain reads DGGITQSPKYLFRKEGQNVTLSCEQNLNHDAMYWYRQDPGQGLRLIYYSQIVNDFQKGDIAEGYSVSREKKESFPLTVTSAQKNPTAFYLCASSAWDSSYEQYFGPGTRLTVT.

V and J are TRBV27 and TRBJ2-1, with 7 bases identical to TRBD1. Per the germline V gene, CDR1 is MNHEY and CDR2 is SMNVEV (reference sequence). The CDR3 contains 13 residues. J was trimmed by 8 bases and V by 6 bases; bases with no gene match: 7. CDR3 in DNA: TGTGCCAGCAGCTCGTCCGGGACAGATGAGCAGTTCTTC. Translation: CASSSSGTDEQFF.

The chain links TRBV28 to TRBJ2-2; 10 bases agree with TRBD1. The germline V gene encodes CDR1 MDHEN and CDR2 SYDVKM. The length of the CDR3 is 16 residues. V shed 8 bases, J shed 5 bases, and the junction held 11 bases outside the gene matches. The CDR3 nucleotides read TGTGCCAGCGCTGAACTTCCGGGACAGGGGACCGGGGAGCTGTTTTTT. Translation gives CASAELPGQGTGELFF.

The rearrangement uses TRBV6-1 and TRBJ1-2; maybe TRBD1 (6 bases). CDR3 length: 13 residues. Trimming removed 5 bases from V and 3 bases from J, with 10 bases in between. Germline CDR1 is MNHNS and CDR2 is SASEGT. As DNA, the CDR3 is TGTGCCAGCAGTCGGACAGCGGACTATGGCTACACCTTC. This translates into CASSRTADYGYTF.

J is TRBJ2-5 and V is TRBV7-9; D not certain. With 1 base removed from V and 5 bases from J, the gap between germline ends came to 5 bases. The germline V gene encodes CDR1 SEHNR and CDR2 FQNEAQ (reference sequence). The CDR3 runs 12 residues. The CDR3 DNA sequence: TGTGCCAGCAGCTTAGTTCGGGAGACCCAGTACTTC. Translating it yields CASSLVRETQYF.

The chain combines TRBV7-2 with TRBJ2-2; no definite D call. V shed 4 bases and J shed 3 bases, with 9 bases lying between them. This CDR3 contains 14 residues. Germline values: CDR1 SGHTA, CDR2 FQGNSA. The CDR3 coding sequence is TGTGCCAGCAGCTCCTCGCTACACACCGGGGAGCTGTTTTTT. This gives the protein CASSSSLHTGELFF.

This chain joins TRBV9 and TRBJ1-1; D not resolved. Trimming cost V 6 bases and J 1 base, with 10 bases left between them. There are 13 residues in the CDR3. CDR1 is SGDLS and CDR2 is YYNGEE in the germline V gene. CDR3 protein: CASTLTENTEAFF. CDR3 coding DNA: TGTGCCAGCACCCTAACAGAGAACACTGAAGCTTTCTTT.

The chain is built from TRBV5-4 and TRBJ2-7; no definite D call. Trimming took off 4 bases at V and 1 base at J, with 6 bases between the two ends. From germline, CDR1 is SGHNT and CDR2 YYREEE (reference sequence). The CDR3 runs to 12 residues. The CDR3 sequence is CASSRESYEQYF. In nucleotides, the CDR3 is TGTGCCAGCAGCCGAGAGTCCTACGAGCAGTACTTC.

This clone was seen a few times. The chain carries TRBV2 and TRBJ2-6; possible D gene TRBD1, 6 bases. V gave up 4 bases and J gave up 4 bases, with 14 bases separating them. Germline V CDR1 and CDR2: SNHLY, FYNNEI. This CDR3 is built from 16 residues. In DNA form, the CDR3 reads TGTGCCAGCAGTGGTACAGGGCCGCGGGGGGCCAACGTCCTGACTTTC. Translated: CASSGTGPRGANVLTF.

The genes are TRBV7-9 and TRBJ1-6, with 7 nucleotides matching TRBD1. The CDR3 has 15 residues. The germline V gene encodes CDR1 SEHNR and CDR2 FQNEAQ (reference sequence). The V segment lost 3 bases and the J segment 7 bases; nucleotides outside the gene matches: 6. DNA for the CDR3: TGTGCCAGCAGCTTGTGGGGACAGACGAATTCACCCCTCCACTTT. This encodes CASSLWGQTNSPLHF.

The genes are TRBV27 and TRBJ2-7; the D gene is possibly TRBD2 (5 bases). Germline assignment: CDR1 MNHEY and CDR2 SMNVEV (reference sequence). This CDR3 contains 14 residues. The V gene lost 6 bases and the J gene lost 0 bases, with 12 bases spanning the gap. The CDR3 loop is CASSTSGSSYEQYF. Written as DNA, the CDR3 is TGTGCCAGCAGCACGAGCGGTAGCTCCTACGAGCAGTACTTC.

This chain joins TRBV5-5 and TRBJ1-5; D not certain. The V gene's germline CDR1 is SGHKS and CDR2 YYEKEE (reference sequence). The CDR3 consists of 17 residues. Between the trimmed V and J ends, which lost 0 bases and 0 bases, there was a span of 13 bases. This CDR3 is CASSLAMSRFSNQPQHF. The DNA for the CDR3 is TGTGCCAGCAGCTTGGCAATGAGTCGTTTTAGCAATCAGCCCCAGCATTTT.

This clone occurred a few times. The chain's CDR3 is CASSTGTTNEQFF. The CDR3 DNA sequence: TGTGCCAGCAGTACCGGGACAACCAATGAGCAGTTCTTC. The chain recombines TRBV6-5 with TRBJ2-1; perhaps TRBD1 as D (6 bases). The CDR3 sequence is 13 residues long. The V end lost 5 bases, the J end lost 6 bases, and 11 bases lay between the germline ends. The germline CDR1 and CDR2 sequences are MNHEY and SVGAGI.

The chain links TRBV6-1 to TRBJ2-7; TRBD1 might be the D (5 bases). The length of the CDR3 is 15 residues. V was pared by 0 bases and J by 9 bases, with 18 bases between. Germline V lookup: CDR1 MNHNS, CDR2 SASEGT. CDR3 amino acids: CASSEATGPVTGQYF. CDR3 sequence (DNA): TGTGCCAGCAGTGAAGCCACAGGCCCAGTCACGGGGCAGTACTTC.